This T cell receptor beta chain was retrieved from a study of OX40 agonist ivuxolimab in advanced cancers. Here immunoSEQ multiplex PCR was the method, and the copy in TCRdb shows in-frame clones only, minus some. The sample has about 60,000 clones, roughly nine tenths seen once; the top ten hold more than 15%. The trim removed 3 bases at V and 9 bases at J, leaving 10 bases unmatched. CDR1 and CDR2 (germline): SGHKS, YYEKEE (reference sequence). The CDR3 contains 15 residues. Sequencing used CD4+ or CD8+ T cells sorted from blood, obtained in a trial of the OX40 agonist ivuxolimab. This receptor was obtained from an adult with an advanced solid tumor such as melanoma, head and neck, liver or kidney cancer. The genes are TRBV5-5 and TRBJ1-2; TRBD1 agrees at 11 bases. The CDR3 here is CASSSNRDRGISYTF. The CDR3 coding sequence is TGTGCCAGCAGCTCGAATCGGGACAGGGGGATAAGCTACACCTTC.